The table lists the clone carrying this T cell receptor beta chain with many counts. Its antigen remains unknown. This specimen belongs to a study of regulatory T cells in long-lasting Graves disease. Findings of the study overall: Preferential use of TRBV28, TRBJ1-2 and TRBJ2-5 was seen in persistent disease. Newly diagnosed Graves' patients exceeded persistent ones in TCR diversity.

As for time point: persistent/refractory GD, antithyroid drugs over 5 years with positive TRAb. Following extraction of RNA from PBMCs, that RNA was used to make the TCR library. Building of the TCR beta libraries involved iRepertoire HTBI primers and Arm-PCR of CDR3 regions. TCRdb processed the multiplex PCR reads anew with MiXCR; each CDR3 protein has one entry. The sample yields more than 300,000 distinct CDR3 sequences, approximately 23% seen once. The CDR3 contains 14 residues. J was trimmed by 4 bases and V by 4 bases; bases with no gene match: 4. CDR1 and CDR2 (germline): SGHRS, YFSETQ. This rearrangement joins TRBV5-1 to TRBJ1-4, with 7 bases fitting TRBD1. The receptor comes from a woman in her thirties or forties with Graves disease. Sequences were derived from peripheral blood mononuclear cells (PBMCs), sampled when the disease was refractory, from a patient treated with antithyroid drugs. The chain's CDR3 is CASSRDSYNEKLFF. CDR3 DNA sequence: TGCGCCAGCAGCAGGGACAGCTATAATGAAAAACTGTTTTTT.